Below, one TCR beta chain is given with its context. Antigen specificity is unknown. One junction end disagrees with the germline gene, perhaps due to a read error. The second PCR ran roughly 6 to 12 cycles with a sample-barcoded 5' primer and J-beta primers. Each CDR3 protein gets one entry after TCRdb re-called the 5' RACE reads with MiXCR. The table lists about 730,000 distinct CDR3 sequences, approximately 39% of them singletons. This sample was included in a study of blood T cells in healthy people across ages. Broader study findings: The recorded TCR beta diversity per million T cells decreased in a roughly linear manner with age.

This clonotype originated in an older woman in good health. The sample taken for sequencing was blood.

The CDR3 sequence: CNASRRVGDEAFF. The CDR3 DNA reads TGCAATGCTAGTAGGCGGGTGGGCGATGAAGCTTTCTTT. This chain joins TRBV20-1 and TRBJ1-1, with D unclear. From germline, CDR1 is DFQATT and CDR2 SNEGSKA (reference sequence). CDR3 length: 13 residues.